The 18 T cell receptor beta chains listed next were all sequenced from one sample in a study of technical replicates of blood from a handful of donors. The table came from immunoSEQ multiplex PCR; TCRdb's copy has only in-frame clones and leaves some out. The table lists approximately 17,000 clones, 86% of them singletons, with approximately 11% in the top ten. Sequenced input: PBMCs. These receptor sequences come from a human donor in good health.

The gene calls are TRBV9 and TRBJ1-1; no reliable D call. V gave up 3 bases and J gave up 1 base, with 13 bases separating them. The CDR3 spans 15 residues. The germline gives CDR1 SGDLS, CDR2 YYNGEE. The CDR3 spells CASSAPSAENTEAFF. CDR3 sequence (DNA): TGTGCCAGCAGCGCCCCAAGTGCAGAGAACACTGAAGCTTTCTTT.

The genes are TRBV6-1 and TRBJ2-5, with 7 bases fitting TRBD1. The CDR3 totals 14 residues. Germline V CDR1 and CDR2: MNHNS, SASEGT. The V gene end was trimmed by 4 bases and the J gene end by 5 bases; junction bases not matched to a gene: 7. The chain's CDR3 is CASSARQGWETQYF. In nucleotides, the CDR3 is TGTGCCAGCAGTGCGAGACAGGGTTGGGAGACCCAGTACTTC.

The V gene is TRBV27, the J gene TRBJ2-1, with D uncertain. The V end was cut by 7 bases, the J end by 6 bases, with 13 bases between. The CDR3 contains 13 residues. Germline lookup yields CDR1 MNHEY and CDR2 SMNVEV (reference sequence). The CDR3 DNA reads as TGTGCCAGCACCTTGACCGACTCCAATGAGCAGTTCTTC. Translation: CASTLTDSNEQFF.

The gene calls are TRBV28 and TRBJ1-5; TRBD1 matches 7 bases. The CDR3 sequence is 14 residues long. V was clipped by 5 bases and J by 11 bases; unmatched bases: 12. Germline CDR1 and CDR2: MDHEN and SYDVKM. This CDR3 reads CASSPGTALEAQHF. The CDR3 DNA follows: TGTGCCAGCAGTCCTGGGACAGCCCTCGAAGCCCAGCATTTT.

V and J are TRBV9 and TRBJ1-3; the D gene is possibly TRBD1 (6 bases). CDR3 length: 19 amino acids. CDR1 is SGDLS, CDR2 YYNGEE, per germline. V was pared by 4 bases and J by 4 bases, with 27 bases between. CDR3 in amino acids: CASSPPVGRGGAGGNTIYF. Written as DNA, the CDR3 is TGTGCCAGCAGCCCTCCCGTAGGGAGAGGGGGGGCTGGCGGAAACACCATATATTTT.

The chain uses TRBV4-1 and TRBJ1-1; 9 bases line up with TRBD1. The germline gives CDR1 MGHRA, CDR2 YSYEKL. CDR3 length: 15 amino acids. With 3 bases clipped from V and 1 base from J, the junction kept 3 bases outside the gene matches. In DNA form, the CDR3 reads TGCGCCAGCAGCCATTGGGACAGGGAGAACACTGAAGCTTTCTTT. It is translated as CASSHWDRENTEAFF.

V and J are TRBV27 and TRBJ2-7, with D perhaps TRBD1 (5 bases). With 5 bases removed from V and 2 bases from J, the gap between germline ends came to 7 bases. Germline V gene sequence: CDR1 MNHEY, CDR2 SMNVEV (reference sequence). This CDR3 contains 12 residues. The CDR3 loop reads CASSPGPYEQYF. CDR3 sequence (DNA): TGTGCCAGCAGTCCAGGGCCCTACGAGCAGTACTTC.

This clone was seen a handful of times. This chain uses TRBV6-5 with TRBJ2-7; 8 bases fit TRBD2. Germline-derived CDR1 and CDR2 are MNHEY and SVGAGI. This CDR3 contains 15 residues. Trimming cost V 6 bases and J 3 bases; bases outside gene matches: 10. The CDR3 loop reads CASSPLAAGDYEQYF. CDR3 DNA sequence: TGTGCCAGCAGCCCTCTTGCAGCGGGGGACTACGAGCAGTACTTC.

V gene TRBV11-2 combines with J gene TRBJ2-2, with D possibly matching TRBD2 (5 bases). The V gene lost 3 bases and the J gene lost 5 bases, with 13 bases spanning the gap. The V gene's germline CDR1 is SGHAT and CDR2 FQNNGV. CDR3 size: 15 residues. CDR3 loop: CASSFRGGNTGELFF. The CDR3 DNA reads as TGTGCCAGCAGCTTTCGGGGTGGTAATACCGGGGAGCTGTTTTTT.

V is TRBV14 and J is TRBJ1-2, with D possibly being TRBD1 (5 bases). The length of the CDR3 is 14 residues. Germline V gene lookup returns CDR1 SGHDN and CDR2 FVKESK. The V end was cut by 6 bases, the J end by 3 bases, with 14 bases between. The CDR3 sequence: CASRPQGRDYGYTF. The CDR3 bases are TGTGCCAGCAGACCGCAAGGCAGGGACTATGGCTACACCTTC.

This clone was observed a single time. The rearrangement joins TRBV13 to TRBJ1-4, with a tentative D call TRBD1 (6 bases). Germline CDR1 and CDR2: PRHDT and FYEKMQ (reference sequence). CDR3 length equals 14 residues. The germline V and J ends were trimmed by 4 bases and 8 bases, with 14 bases remaining between them. CDR3 in amino acids: CASSSGGGREKLFF. The DNA for the CDR3 is TGTGCCAGCAGCTCCGGTGGGGGCAGGGAAAAACTGTTTTTT.

V and J are TRBV11-2 and TRBJ1-1, with D uncertain. Germline CDR1 SGHAT, CDR2 FQNNGV. V gave up 5 bases and J gave up 0 bases, with 7 bases separating them. CDR3 length: 13 amino acids. CDR3 amino acids: CASSPTLNTEAFF. The CDR3 DNA follows: TGTGCCAGCAGCCCGACATTGAACACTGAAGCTTTCTTT.

This clone has just one count. This chain uses TRBV5-6 with TRBJ2-3, with TRBD2 matching 9 bases. This CDR3 spans 15 amino acids. V was pared by 1 base and J by 1 base, with 1 base of the junction left unmatched. Germline loops: CDR1 SGHDT, CDR2 YYEEEE. CDR3 residues: CASSLLAGGTDTQYF. In DNA form, the CDR3 reads TGTGCCAGCAGCTTGTTAGCGGGGGGCACAGATACGCAGTATTTT.

The chain couples TRBV28 to TRBJ1-2; 7 bases map to TRBD1. The J segment lost 8 bases and the V segment lost 3 bases, leaving 12 bases of the junction unmatched. Germline V lookup: CDR1 MDHEN, CDR2 SYDVKM. This CDR3 spans 15 amino acids. In DNA form, the CDR3 reads TGTGCCAGCAGTTTCTCCGGAGAGGGGGCGCGAGGCTACACCTTC. Its translation: CASSFSGEGARGYTF.

The genes are TRBV5-8 and TRBJ1-5; D is ambiguous. Germline V CDR1 and CDR2: SGHTS, YDEGEE. The ends were cut back, 0 bases at V and 0 bases at J, with 13 bases in the middle. This CDR3 comprises 17 residues. The chain's CDR3 is CASSLAGSTHSNQPQHF. The DNA for the CDR3 is TGTGCCAGCAGCTTGGCGGGATCAACCCATAGCAATCAGCCCCAGCATTTT. Drawing the rest from reference TRBV5-8 and TRBJ1-5, the complete variable domain is EAGVTQSPTHLIKTRGQQATLRCSPISGHTSVYWYQQALGLGLQFLLWYDEGEERNRGNFPPRFSGRQFPNYSSELNVNALELEDSALYLCASSLAGSTHSNQPQHFGDGTRLSIL.

The chain employs TRBV6-1 and TRBJ1-4, with D possibly TRBD1 on 6 matching bases. Per germline, CDR1 MNHNS and CDR2 SASEGT. The CDR3 is made up of 15 amino acids. V gave up 4 bases and J gave up 4 bases, with 13 bases separating them. CDR3 in amino acids: CASSAADRLNEKLFF. The CDR3 DNA reads TGTGCCAGCAGTGCCGCCGACAGGCTTAATGAAAAACTGTTTTTT.

The rearrangement links TRBV19 to TRBJ2-1; perhaps TRBD2 as D (5 bases). CDR1 LNHDA and CDR2 SQIVND come from the germline V gene (reference sequence). The CDR3 has 15 residues. Trimming took off 4 bases at V and 4 bases at J, with 14 bases between the two ends. This CDR3 is CASSTLWGEYNEQFF. The CDR3 DNA sequence: TGTGCCAGTAGTACTTTGTGGGGAGAGTACAATGAGCAGTTCTTC.

This chain links TRBV7-8 with TRBJ1-1; D unresolved. Trimming stripped 1 base from V and 4 bases from J, with 10 bases between. Germline V gene lookup returns CDR1 SGHVS and CDR2 FQNEAQ. The CDR3 is 14 amino acids. The CDR3 region is CASSLGHGITEAFF. The DNA for the CDR3 is TGTGCCAGCAGCTTAGGACACGGGATCACTGAAGCTTTCTTT.